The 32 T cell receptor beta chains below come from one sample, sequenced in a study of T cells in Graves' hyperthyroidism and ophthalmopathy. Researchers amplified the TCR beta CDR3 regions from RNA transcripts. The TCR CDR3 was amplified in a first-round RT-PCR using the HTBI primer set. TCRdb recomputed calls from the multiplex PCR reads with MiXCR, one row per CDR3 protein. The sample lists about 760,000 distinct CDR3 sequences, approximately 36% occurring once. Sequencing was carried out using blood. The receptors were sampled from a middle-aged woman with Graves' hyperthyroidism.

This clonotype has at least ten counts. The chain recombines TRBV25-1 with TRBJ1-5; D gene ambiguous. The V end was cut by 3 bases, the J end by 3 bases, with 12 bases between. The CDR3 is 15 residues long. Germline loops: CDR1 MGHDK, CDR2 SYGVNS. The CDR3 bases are TGTGCCAGCAGTGATGGGTTTGGGAACAATCAGCCCCAGCATTTT. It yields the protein CASSDGFGNNQPQHF.

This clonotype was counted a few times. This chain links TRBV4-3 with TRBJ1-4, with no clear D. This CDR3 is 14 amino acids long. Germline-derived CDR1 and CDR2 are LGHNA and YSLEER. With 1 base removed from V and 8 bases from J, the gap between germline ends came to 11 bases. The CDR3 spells CASSQVTRSEKLFF. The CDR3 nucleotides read TGCGCCAGCAGCCAAGTGACCCGGTCAGAAAAACTGTTTTTT.

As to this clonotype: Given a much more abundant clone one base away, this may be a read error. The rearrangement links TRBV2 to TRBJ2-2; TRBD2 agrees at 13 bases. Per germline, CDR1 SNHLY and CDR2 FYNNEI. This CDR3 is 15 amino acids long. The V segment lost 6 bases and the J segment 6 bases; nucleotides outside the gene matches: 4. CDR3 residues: CASRGTSGNPGELFF. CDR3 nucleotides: TGTGCCAGCAGGGGGACTAGCGGGAATCCCGGGGAGCTGTTTTTT. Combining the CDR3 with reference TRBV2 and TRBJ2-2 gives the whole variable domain EPEVTQTPSHQVTQMGQEVILRCVPISNHLYFYWYRQILGQKVEFLVSFYNNEISEKSEIFDDQFSVERPDGSNFTLKIRSTKLEDSAMYFCASRGTSGNPGELFFGEGSRLTVL.

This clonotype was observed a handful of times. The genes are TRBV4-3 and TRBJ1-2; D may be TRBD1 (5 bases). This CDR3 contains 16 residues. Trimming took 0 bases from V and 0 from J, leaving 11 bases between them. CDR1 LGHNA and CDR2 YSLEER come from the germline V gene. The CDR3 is CASSQDTAGTNYGYTF. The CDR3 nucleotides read TGCGCCAGCAGCCAAGATACGGCAGGGACTAACTATGGCTACACCTTC.

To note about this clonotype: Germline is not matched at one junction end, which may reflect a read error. The CDR3 sequence is CASSRATLGSGYTF. CDR3 sequence (DNA): TGCGCCAGCAGCCGAGCGACTTTAGGGAGTGGCTACACCTTC. This chain connects TRBV7-2 to TRBJ1-2; no definite D call. CDR3 length: 14 amino acids. Germline V lookup: CDR1 SGHTA, CDR2 FQGNSA.

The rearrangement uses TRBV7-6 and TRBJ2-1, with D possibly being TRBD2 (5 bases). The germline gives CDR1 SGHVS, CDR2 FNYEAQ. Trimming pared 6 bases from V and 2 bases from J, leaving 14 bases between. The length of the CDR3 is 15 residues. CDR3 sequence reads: CASSGTRGTYNEQFF. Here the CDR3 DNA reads TGTGCCAGCAGTGGAACTAGAGGAACCTACAATGAGCAGTTCTTC.

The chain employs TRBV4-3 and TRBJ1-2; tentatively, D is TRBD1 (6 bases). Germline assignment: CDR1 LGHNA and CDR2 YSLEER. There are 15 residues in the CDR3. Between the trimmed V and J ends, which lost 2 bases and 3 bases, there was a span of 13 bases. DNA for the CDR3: TGCGCCAGCAGCCAAAATAACAGGGTGGACTATGGCTACACCTTC. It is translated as CASSQNNRVDYGYTF.

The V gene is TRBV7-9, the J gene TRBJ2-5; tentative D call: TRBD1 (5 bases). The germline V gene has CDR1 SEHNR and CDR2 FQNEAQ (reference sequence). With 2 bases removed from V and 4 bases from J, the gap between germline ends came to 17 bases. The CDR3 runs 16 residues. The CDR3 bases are TGTGCCAGCAGCTTAATAGGCAGACAGAATGGAGAGACCCAGTACTTC. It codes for CASSLIGRQNGETQYF. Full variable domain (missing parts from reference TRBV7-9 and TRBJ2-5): DTGVSQNPRHKITKRGQNVTFRCDPISEHNRLYWYRQTLGQGPEFLTYFQNEAQLEKSRLLSDRFSAERPKGSFSTLEIQRTEQGDSAMYLCASSLIGRQNGETQYFGPGTRLLVL.

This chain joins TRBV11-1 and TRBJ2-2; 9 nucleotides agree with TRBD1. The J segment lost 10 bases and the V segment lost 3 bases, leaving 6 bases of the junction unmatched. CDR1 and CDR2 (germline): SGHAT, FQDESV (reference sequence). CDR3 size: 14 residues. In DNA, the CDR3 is TGTGCCAGCAGCTTGGCACAGGGGGCGGAGGAGCTGTTTTTT. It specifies CASSLAQGAEELFF. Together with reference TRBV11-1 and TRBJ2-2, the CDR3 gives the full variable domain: EAEVAQSPRYKITEKSQAVAFWCDPISGHATLYWYRQILGQGPELLVQFQDESVVDDSQLPKDRFSAERLKGVDSTLKIQPAELGDSAMYLCASSLAQGAEELFFGEGSRLTVL.

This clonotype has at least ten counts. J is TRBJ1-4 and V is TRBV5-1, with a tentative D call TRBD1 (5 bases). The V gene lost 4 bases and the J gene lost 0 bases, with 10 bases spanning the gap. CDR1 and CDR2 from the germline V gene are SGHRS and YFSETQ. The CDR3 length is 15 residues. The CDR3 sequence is CASSLGTPTNEKLFF. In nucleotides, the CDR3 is TGCGCCAGCAGCCTTGGGACGCCAACTAATGAAAAACTGTTTTTT.

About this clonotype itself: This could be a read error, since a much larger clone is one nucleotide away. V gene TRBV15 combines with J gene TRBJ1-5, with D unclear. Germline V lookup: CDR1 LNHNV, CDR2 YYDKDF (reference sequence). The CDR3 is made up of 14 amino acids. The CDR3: CATGSASPNQPQHF. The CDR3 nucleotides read TGTGCCACCGGCAGTGCATCACCTAATCAGCCCCAGCATTTT. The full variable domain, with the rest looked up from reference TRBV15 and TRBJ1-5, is DAMVIQNPRYQVTQFGKPVTLSCSQTLNHNVMYWYQQKSSQAPKLLFHYYDKDFNNEADTPDNFQSRRPNTSFCFLDIRSPGLGDTAMYLCATGSASPNQPQHFGDGTRLSIL.

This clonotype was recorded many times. The CDR3 DNA reads TGCAGCGTTCCGGGGAACACTGAAGCTTTCTTT. Protein: CSVPGNTEAFF. The rearrangement uses TRBV29-1 and TRBJ1-1; D is uncertain. The CDR3 loop spans 11 amino acids. The germline V and J ends were trimmed by 5 bases and 1 base, with 5 bases remaining between them. Germline lookup yields CDR1 SQVTM and CDR2 ANQGSEA. The full variable domain, its missing parts supplied by reference TRBV29-1 and TRBJ1-1, is SAVISQKPSRDICQRGTSLTIQCQVDSQVTMMFWYRQQPGQSLTLIATANQGSEATYESGFVIDKFPISRPNLTFSTLTVSNMSPEDSSIYLCSVPGNTEAFFGQGTRLTVV.

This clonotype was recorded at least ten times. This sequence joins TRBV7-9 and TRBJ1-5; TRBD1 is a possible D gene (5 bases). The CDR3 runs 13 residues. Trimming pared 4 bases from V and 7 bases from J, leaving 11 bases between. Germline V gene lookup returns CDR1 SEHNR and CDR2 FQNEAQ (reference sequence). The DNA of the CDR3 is TGTGCCAGCAGCTCAGAGGGGCGGCAGCCCCAGCATTTT. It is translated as CASSSEGRQPQHF.

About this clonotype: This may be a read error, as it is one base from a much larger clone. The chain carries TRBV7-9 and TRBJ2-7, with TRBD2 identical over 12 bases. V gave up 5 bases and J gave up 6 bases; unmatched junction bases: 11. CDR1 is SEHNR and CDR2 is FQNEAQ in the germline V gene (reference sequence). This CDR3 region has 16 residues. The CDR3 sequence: CASSTGASGRAGEQYF. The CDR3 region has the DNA TGTGCCAGCAGCACCGGGGCTAGCGGGAGGGCCGGCGAGCAGTACTTC.

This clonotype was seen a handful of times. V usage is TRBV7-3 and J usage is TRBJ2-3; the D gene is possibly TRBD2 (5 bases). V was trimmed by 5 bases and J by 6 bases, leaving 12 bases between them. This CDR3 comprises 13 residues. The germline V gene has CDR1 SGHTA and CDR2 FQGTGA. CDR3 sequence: CASSIPGSDTQYF. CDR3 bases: TGTGCCAGCAGCATACCGGGGTCGGATACGCAGTATTTT. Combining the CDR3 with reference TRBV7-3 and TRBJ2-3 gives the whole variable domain GAGVSQTPSNKVTEKGKYVELRCDPISGHTALYWYRQSLGQGPEFLIYFQGTGAADDSGLPNDRFFAVRPEGSVSTLKIQRTERGDSAVYLCASSIPGSDTQYFGPGTRLTVL.

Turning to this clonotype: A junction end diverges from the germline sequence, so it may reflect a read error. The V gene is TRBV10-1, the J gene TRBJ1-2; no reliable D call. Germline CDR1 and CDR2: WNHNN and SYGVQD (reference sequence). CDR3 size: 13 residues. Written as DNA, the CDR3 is TGCGCCAGCAGTGAGTCCACAGCCGGCCGCCAATATTTC. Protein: CASSESTAGRQYF.

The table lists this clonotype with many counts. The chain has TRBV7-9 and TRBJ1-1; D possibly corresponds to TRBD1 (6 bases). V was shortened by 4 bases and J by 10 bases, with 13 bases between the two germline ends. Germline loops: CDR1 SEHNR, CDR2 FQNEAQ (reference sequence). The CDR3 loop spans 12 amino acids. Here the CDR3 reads CASSSTGIRAFF. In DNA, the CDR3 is TGTGCCAGCAGCTCAACAGGGATTAGAGCTTTCTTT. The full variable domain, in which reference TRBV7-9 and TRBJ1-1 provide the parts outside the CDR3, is DTGVSQNPRHKITKRGQNVTFRCDPISEHNRLYWYRQTLGQGPEFLTYFQNEAQLEKSRLLSDRFSAERPKGSFSTLEIQRTEQGDSAMYLCASSSTGIRAFFGQGTRLTVV.

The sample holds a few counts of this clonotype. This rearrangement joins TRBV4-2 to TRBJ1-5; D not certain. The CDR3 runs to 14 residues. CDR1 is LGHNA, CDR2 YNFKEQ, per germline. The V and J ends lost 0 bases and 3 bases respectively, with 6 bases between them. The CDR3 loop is CASSQDVNNQPQHF. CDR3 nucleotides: TGTGCCAGCAGCCAAGATGTGAACAATCAGCCCCAGCATTTT.

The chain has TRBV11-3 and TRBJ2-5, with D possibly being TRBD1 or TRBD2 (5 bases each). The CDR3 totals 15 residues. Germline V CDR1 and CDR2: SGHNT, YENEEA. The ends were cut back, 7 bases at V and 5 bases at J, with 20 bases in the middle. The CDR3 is CASTYGDGVGETQYF. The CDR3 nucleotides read TGTGCCAGCACTTATGGGGACGGGGTTGGCGAGACCCAGTACTTC. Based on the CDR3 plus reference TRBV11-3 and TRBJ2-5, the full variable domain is EAGVVQSPRYKIIEKKQPVAFWCNPISGHNTLYWYLQNLGQGPELLIRYENEEAVDDSQLPKDRFSAERLKGVDSTLKIQPAELGDSAVYLCASTYGDGVGETQYFGPGTRLLVL.

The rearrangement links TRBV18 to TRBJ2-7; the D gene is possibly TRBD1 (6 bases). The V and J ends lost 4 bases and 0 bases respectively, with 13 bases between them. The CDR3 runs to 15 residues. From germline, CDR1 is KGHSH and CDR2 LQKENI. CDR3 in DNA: TGTGCCAGCTCACGGACAGTGTCTAGCTCCTACGAGCAGTACTTC. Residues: CASSRTVSSSYEQYF.

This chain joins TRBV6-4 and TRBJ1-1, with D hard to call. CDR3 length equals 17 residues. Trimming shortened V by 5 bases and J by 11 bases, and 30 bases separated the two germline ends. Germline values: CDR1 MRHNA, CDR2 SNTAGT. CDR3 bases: TGTGCCAGCAGTCAATACGGGGTGGAAGAAAGCCCCCTTGAGGCTTTCTTT. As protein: CASSQYGVEESPLEAFF.

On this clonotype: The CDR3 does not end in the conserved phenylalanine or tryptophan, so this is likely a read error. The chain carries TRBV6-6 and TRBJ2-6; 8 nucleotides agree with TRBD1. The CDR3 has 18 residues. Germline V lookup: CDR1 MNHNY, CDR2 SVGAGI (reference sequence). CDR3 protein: CASNYGTGQNSGANVLTY. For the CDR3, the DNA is TGTGCCAGCAATTACGGGACAGGCCAAAACTCTGGGGCCAACGTCCTGACTTAC.

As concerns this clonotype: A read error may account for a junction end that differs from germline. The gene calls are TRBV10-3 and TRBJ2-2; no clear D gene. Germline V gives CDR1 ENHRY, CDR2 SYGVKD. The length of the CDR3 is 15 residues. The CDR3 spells CASSGTVIFTGELFF. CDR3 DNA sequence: TGTGCCAGCAGTGGTACAGTTATATTCACCGGGGAGCTGTTTTTT.

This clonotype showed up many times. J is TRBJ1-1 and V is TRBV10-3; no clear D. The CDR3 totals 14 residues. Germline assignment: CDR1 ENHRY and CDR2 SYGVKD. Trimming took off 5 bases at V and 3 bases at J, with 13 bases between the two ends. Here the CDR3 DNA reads TGTGCCATCAGTAGGTCGGGCCAGGACACTGAAGCTTTCTTT. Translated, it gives CAISRSGQDTEAFF.

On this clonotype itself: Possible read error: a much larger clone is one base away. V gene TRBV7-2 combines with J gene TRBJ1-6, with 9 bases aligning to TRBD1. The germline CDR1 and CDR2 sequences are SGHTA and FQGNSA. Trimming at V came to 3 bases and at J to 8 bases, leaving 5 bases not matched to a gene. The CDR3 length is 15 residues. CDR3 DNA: TGTGCCAGCAGCTTCACAGGGGGCAGGGATTCACCCCTCCACTTT. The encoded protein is CASSFTGGRDSPLHF.

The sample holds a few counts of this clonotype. CDR3 coding DNA: TGTGCCAGCAGCTTGTATTCCAGGCAGACGAACACTGAAGCTTTCTTT. It is translated as CASSLYSRQTNTEAFF. V usage is TRBV5-5 and J usage is TRBJ1-1, with D unresolved. V was cut by 1 base and J by 1 base, with 14 bases left in between. This CDR3 has 16 amino acids. CDR1 SGHKS and CDR2 YYEKEE come from the germline V gene (reference sequence).

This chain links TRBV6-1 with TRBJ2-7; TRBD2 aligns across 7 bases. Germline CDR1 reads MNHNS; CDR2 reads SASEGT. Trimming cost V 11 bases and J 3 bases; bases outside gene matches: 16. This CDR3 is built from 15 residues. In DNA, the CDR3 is TGTGCCGGGGGTGCGGGAGCCTCCCAACGCTACGAGCAGTACTTC. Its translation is CAGGAGASQRYEQYF.

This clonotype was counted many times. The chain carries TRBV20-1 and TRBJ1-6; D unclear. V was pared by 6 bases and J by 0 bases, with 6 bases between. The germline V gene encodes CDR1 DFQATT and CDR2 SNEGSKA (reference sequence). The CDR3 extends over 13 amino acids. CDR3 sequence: CSARSSYNSPLHF. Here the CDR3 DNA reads TGCAGTGCCCGGAGCTCCTATAATTCACCCCTCCACTTT.

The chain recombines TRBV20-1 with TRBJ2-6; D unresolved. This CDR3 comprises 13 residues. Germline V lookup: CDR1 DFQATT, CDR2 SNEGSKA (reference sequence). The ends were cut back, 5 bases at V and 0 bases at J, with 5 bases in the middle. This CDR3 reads CSAPDSGANVLTF. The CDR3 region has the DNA TGCAGTGCTCCTGACTCTGGGGCCAACGTCCTGACTTTC.

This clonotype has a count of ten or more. CDR3 coding DNA: TGTGCCAGCAGCTGGGCAGGGAGCTCCTACGAGCAGTACTTC. Its translation: CASSWAGSSYEQYF. The V gene is TRBV7-9, the J gene TRBJ2-7; D possibly uses TRBD1 or TRBD2 (5 bases each). The CDR3 has 14 residues. Trimming stripped 4 bases from V and 0 bases from J, with 10 bases between. Per the germline V gene, CDR1 is SEHNR and CDR2 is FQNEAQ (reference sequence).

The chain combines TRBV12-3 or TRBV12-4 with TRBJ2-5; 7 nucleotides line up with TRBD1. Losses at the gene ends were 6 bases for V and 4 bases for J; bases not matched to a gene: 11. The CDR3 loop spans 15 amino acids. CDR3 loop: CASSQTTGEGETQYF. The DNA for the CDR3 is TGTGCCAGCAGCCAAACTACAGGGGAAGGAGAGACCCAGTACTTC.

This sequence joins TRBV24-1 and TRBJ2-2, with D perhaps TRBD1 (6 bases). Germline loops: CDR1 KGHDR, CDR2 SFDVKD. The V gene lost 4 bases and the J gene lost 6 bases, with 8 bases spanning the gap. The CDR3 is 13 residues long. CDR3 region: CATSETGSGELFF. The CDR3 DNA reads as TGTGCCACCAGTGAGACAGGTTCCGGGGAGCTGTTTTTT.